This section outlines one TCR beta chain sequence together with its context. Its antigen is undetermined. V lost 0 bases to trimming and J lost 6 bases, with 6 bases between them. From germline, CDR1 is SGHAT and CDR2 FQNNGV. The CDR3 has 13 residues. The data were obtained in a study of cytomegalovirus exposure and HLA in healthy donors. At the level of the study: The same platform was used for the roughly 120 validation repertoires as for the 600 to 700 first-cohort repertoires, as reported in a later analysis. Broader study findings: High sensitivity and specificity were reportedly achieved when the classifier diagnosed cytomegalovirus status. First-cohort TCR clusters were later found to tend to co-occur in the 90 to 150 validation repertoires.

The table came from immunoSEQ multiplex PCR; TCRdb's copy has only in-frame clones and leaves some out. Found here are over 110,000 clones, 86% of them singletons; the top ten hold 2.9%. The donors were part of the validation cohort of 120 subjects. That cohort was separate from the first cohort, which comprised under 750 subjects. The source of this sequence is a man aged 18 to 35 in good health and CMV-seronegative. Sequencing input: PBMCs. V gene TRBV11-2 combines with J gene TRBJ1-5; D unclear. CDR3 in amino acids: CASSLDRFQPQHF. CDR3 DNA sequence: TGTGCCAGCAGCTTAGATCGGTTTCAGCCCCAGCATTTT.